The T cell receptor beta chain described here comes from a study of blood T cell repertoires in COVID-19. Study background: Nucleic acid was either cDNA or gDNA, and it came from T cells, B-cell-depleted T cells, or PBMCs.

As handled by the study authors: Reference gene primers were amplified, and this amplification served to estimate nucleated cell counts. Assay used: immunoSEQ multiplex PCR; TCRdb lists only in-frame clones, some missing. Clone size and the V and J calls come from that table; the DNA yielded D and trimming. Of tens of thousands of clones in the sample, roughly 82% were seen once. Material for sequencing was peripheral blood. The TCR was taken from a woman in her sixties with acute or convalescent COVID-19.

The CDR3 DNA reads as TGTGCCAGCAGCGGCTATCAGGGAGGGGAGCTGTTTTTT. Translating it yields CASSGYQGGELFF. The chain carries TRBV9 and TRBJ2-2, with D possibly being TRBD1 (5 bases). The germline V gene has CDR1 SGDLS and CDR2 YYNGEE. The CDR3 is made up of 13 amino acids. The germline V and J ends were trimmed by 3 bases and 8 bases, with 11 bases remaining between them.